This is a list of T cell receptor beta chains from one sample in a study of identifying expanded T cells in peripheral blood. Some clones are missing from TCRdb's copy, which holds only in-frame ones; the method was immunoSEQ multiplex PCR. The sample has nearly 60,000 clones, roughly nine tenths seen once. Sequenced material: blood. These receptors were collected from a person aged 18 to 75 in good health. CDR3s include the opening cysteine and the closing phenylalanine or tryptophan. The order of the fields is clone size, J gene, D gene, V gene, CDR3 protein, CDR3 DNA. The D gene is left open where the match is weak. For some rows the clone size is stated as once, few or many, or as a class when expanded; others skip it.

clone_size: NA; j_call: TRBJ2-7; d_call: TRBD2; v_call: TRBV19; cdr3_aa: CASSIAASGYYEQYF; cdr3_nt: TGTGCCAGTAGTATAGCCGCTAGCGGATACTACGAGCAGTACTTC
clone_size: NA; j_call: TRBJ1-4; d_call: NA; v_call: TRBV7-8; cdr3_aa: CASSLISQGRKLFF; cdr3_nt: TGTGCCAGCAGCTTAATCAGTCAGGGCCGAAAACTGTTTTTT
clone_size: once; j_call: TRBJ2-7; d_call: TRBD2; v_call: TRBV7-2; cdr3_aa: CASSLRIMGTSGSNEQYF; cdr3_nt: TGTGCCAGCAGCTTACGGATTATGGGGACTAGCGGGAGTAACGAGCAGTACTTC
clone_size: NA; j_call: TRBJ2-5; d_call: NA; v_call: TRBV11-2; cdr3_aa: CASSFPGTKYQETQYF; cdr3_nt: TGTGCCAGCAGCTTCCCCGGGACAAAGTACCAAGAGACCCAGTACTTC
clone_size: NA; j_call: TRBJ2-2; d_call: NA; v_call: TRBV4-2; cdr3_aa: CASSQDFFGGGELFF; cdr3_nt: TGTGCCAGCAGCCAAGATTTCTTTGGGGGAGGGGAGCTGTTTTTT
clone_size: NA; j_call: TRBJ1-3; d_call: NA; v_call: TRBV4-1; cdr3_aa: CASSQDLRRGNTIYF; cdr3_nt: TGCGCCAGCAGCCAAGATCTCCGCAGGGGAAACACCATATATTTT
clone_size: NA; j_call: TRBJ1-1; d_call: TRBD1; v_call: TRBV7-8; cdr3_aa: CASSLYQGDTEAFF; cdr3_nt: TGTGCCAGCAGCCTTTACCAGGGGGACACTGAAGCTTTCTTT
clone_size: NA; j_call: TRBJ1-4; d_call: NA; v_call: TRBV5-4; cdr3_aa: CASSQQGPNEKLFF; cdr3_nt: TGTGCCAGCAGCCAACAGGGCCCTAATGAAAAACTGTTTTTT
clone_size: NA; j_call: TRBJ2-1; d_call: TRBD2; v_call: TRBV7-2; cdr3_aa: CASSKSPGLAVYRNEQFF; cdr3_nt: TGTGCCAGCAGCAAAAGCCCGGGACTAGCGGTATATAGGAATGAGCAGTTCTTC
clone_size: NA; j_call: TRBJ2-5; d_call: NA; v_call: TRBV28; cdr3_aa: CASSFQETQYF; cdr3_nt: TGTGCCAGCAGTTTTCAAGAGACCCAGTACTTC
clone_size: NA; j_call: TRBJ2-1; d_call: NA; v_call: TRBV5-6; cdr3_aa: CASSSDGTSYNEQFF; cdr3_nt: TGTGCCAGCAGTTCCGATGGTACCTCCTACAATGAGCAGTTCTTC
clone_size: NA; j_call: TRBJ2-7; d_call: NA; v_call: TRBV2; cdr3_aa: CASNRFSSYEQYF; cdr3_nt: TGTGCCAGCAACAGGTTCAGCTCCTACGAGCAGTACTTC
clone_size: NA; j_call: TRBJ1-5; d_call: NA; v_call: TRBV14; cdr3_aa: CASSQGMNQPQHF; cdr3_nt: TGTGCCAGCAGCCAAGGGATGAATCAGCCCCAGCATTTT
clone_size: NA; j_call: TRBJ2-7; d_call: NA; v_call: TRBV14; cdr3_aa: CASSLYYEQYF; cdr3_nt: TGTGCCAGCAGCCTTTACTACGAGCAGTACTTC
clone_size: NA; j_call: TRBJ2-1; d_call: TRBD2; v_call: TRBV7-8; cdr3_aa: CASSPRGLAGRTYNEQFF; cdr3_nt: TGTGCCAGCAGCCCCCGGGGGCTAGCGGGGCGCACCTACAATGAGCAGTTCTTC
clone_size: NA; j_call: TRBJ1-1; d_call: NA; v_call: TRBV2; cdr3_aa: CASTAKQNTEAFF; cdr3_nt: TGTGCCAGCACCGCAAAGCAGAACACTGAAGCTTTCTTT
clone_size: NA; j_call: TRBJ2-1; d_call: TRBD2; v_call: TRBV29-1; cdr3_aa: CSTRWGGSYNEQFF; cdr3_nt: TGCAGCACCCGTTGGGGGGGTTCCTACAATGAGCAGTTCTTC
clone_size: NA; j_call: TRBJ1-6; d_call: TRBD1; v_call: TRBV2; cdr3_aa: CASSGTGASIYNSPLHF; cdr3_nt: TGTGCCAGCAGTGGGACAGGGGCGTCAATTTATAATTCACCCCTCCACTTT
clone_size: NA; j_call: TRBJ1-1; d_call: NA; v_call: TRBV25-1; cdr3_aa: CASSNGGGVNTEAFF; cdr3_nt: TGTGCCAGCAGCAATGGGGGGGGTGTGAACACTGAAGCTTTCTTT
clone_size: once; j_call: TRBJ2-3; d_call: NA; v_call: TRBV10-2; cdr3_aa: CASSESREDTQYF; cdr3_nt: TGCGCCAGCAGTGAGTCAAGGGAAGATACGCAGTATTTT
clone_size: NA; j_call: TRBJ1-1; d_call: NA; v_call: TRBV2; cdr3_aa: CASGVNTEAFF; cdr3_nt: TGTGCCAGTGGGGTGAACACTGAAGCTTTCTTT
clone_size: NA; j_call: TRBJ1-2; d_call: NA; v_call: TRBV7-2; cdr3_aa: CASSLLRGYDYGYTF; cdr3_nt: TGTGCCAGCAGCTTACTCCGGGGTTACGACTATGGCTACACCTTC
clone_size: NA; j_call: TRBJ2-7; d_call: TRBD1; v_call: TRBV30; cdr3_aa: CAWSDSWTGTYEQYF; cdr3_nt: TGTGCCTGGAGTGATAGTTGGACAGGTACCTACGAGCAGTACTTC
clone_size: NA; j_call: TRBJ2-1; d_call: TRBD2; v_call: TRBV7-2; cdr3_aa: CASSSGLAGGNEQFF; cdr3_nt: TGTGCCAGCAGTTCAGGACTAGCGGGGGGTAACGAGCAGTTCTTC
clone_size: few; j_call: TRBJ2-4; d_call: TRBD1; v_call: TRBV7-9; cdr3_aa: CASSLDRQGENIQYF; cdr3_nt: TGTGCCAGCAGCTTAGATCGGCAGGGGGAAAACATTCAGTACTTC
clone_size: NA; j_call: TRBJ2-7; d_call: NA; v_call: TRBV10-3; cdr3_aa: CAISEQGNEQYF; cdr3_nt: TGTGCCATCAGTGAGCAGGGGAACGAGCAGTACTTC
clone_size: NA; j_call: TRBJ2-2; d_call: NA; v_call: TRBV6-6; cdr3_aa: CASSYEPTGELFF; cdr3_nt: TGTGCCAGCAGTTACGAGCCCACCGGGGAGCTGTTTTTT
clone_size: NA; j_call: TRBJ2-2; d_call: NA; v_call: TRBV18; cdr3_aa: CASSPLEGIGGELFF; cdr3_nt: TGTGCCAGCTCACCACTGGAGGGTATCGGCGGGGAGCTGTTTTTT